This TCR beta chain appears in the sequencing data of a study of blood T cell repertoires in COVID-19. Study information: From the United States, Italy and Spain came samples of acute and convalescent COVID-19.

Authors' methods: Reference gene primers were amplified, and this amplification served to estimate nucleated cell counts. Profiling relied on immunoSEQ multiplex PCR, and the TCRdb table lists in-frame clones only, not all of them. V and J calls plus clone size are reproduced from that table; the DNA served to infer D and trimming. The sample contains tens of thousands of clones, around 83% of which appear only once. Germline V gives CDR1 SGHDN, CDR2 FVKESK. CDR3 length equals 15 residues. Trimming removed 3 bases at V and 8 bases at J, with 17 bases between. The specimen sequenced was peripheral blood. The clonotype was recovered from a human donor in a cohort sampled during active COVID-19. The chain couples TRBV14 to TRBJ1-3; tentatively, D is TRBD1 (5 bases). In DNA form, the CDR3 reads TGTGCCAGCAGCCACGGACAAACGGGTTGGGACACCATATATTTT. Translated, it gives CASSHGQTGWDTIYF.